This T cell receptor (beta chain) appears in the sequencing data of a study of CD8 T cells in Susac syndrome. Study results and limitations: As the study acknowledged, the number of individuals in its TCR sequencing and HLA analysis was relatively small.

Comments on this clonotype: Its antigen remains unidentified.

Reverse transcription of roughly 0.45 to 1 ug RNA used random hexamers. The method of amplification for TCR beta CDR3 was immunoSEQ multiplex PCR, covering 54 Vbeta and 13 Jbeta. Using its own MiXCR run on the immunoSEQ multiplex PCR reads, TCRdb lists one record per CDR3 protein. The repertoire holds 100,000 to 150,000 distinct CDR3 sequences, with 93% as singletons. V was clipped by 3 bases and J by 1 base, with 10 bases between them. The CDR3 extends over 14 amino acids. The multiple sclerosis controls comprised treatment-naive patients whose relapsing-remitting disease was stable or active. TEMRA cells were FACS-enriched, and CD8+ and CD4+ T cells were isolated negatively.

V and J are TRBV12-3 or TRBV12-4 and TRBJ2-7; D not resolved. Sequencing was performed on CD4+ T cells from PBMCs. This clonotype originated in a human donor with multiple sclerosis. The CDR3 sequence is CASSLQVISYEQYF. The CDR3 region has the DNA TGTGCCAGCAGTTTGCAGGTCATATCCTACGAGCAGTACTTC.